The 9 T cell receptor beta chains below were found in one sample sequenced in a study of blood T cell repertoires in COVID-19. Data came from immunoSEQ multiplex PCR; TCRdb stores just in-frame clones and leaves some out. The table lists some 220,000 clones, around 81% of them singletons. The sequenced material came from peripheral blood. Receptors were obtained from a woman aged 55-69 years with acute or convalescent COVID-19.

The chain joins TRBV11-2 to TRBJ2-3, with 8 positions matching TRBD1. This CDR3 contains 16 residues. Germline-derived CDR1 and CDR2 are SGHAT and FQNNGV. Trimming removed 6 bases from V and 5 bases from J; junction bases left unmatched: 13. CDR3 region: CASRQTTGGHRDTQYF. CDR3 sequence (DNA): TGTGCCAGCAGACAGACTACAGGGGGGCATAGAGATACGCAGTATTTT.

This rearrangement joins TRBV27 to TRBJ2-7; D call uncertain. There are 13 residues in the CDR3. Per the germline V gene, CDR1 is MNHEY and CDR2 is SMNVEV (reference sequence). V was cut by 7 bases and J by 1 base, with 11 bases left in between. The DNA for the CDR3 is TGTGCCAGCATGCGAGGCCGATCCTACGAGCAGTACTTC. This translates into CASMRGRSYEQYF.

In regard to this clone: Other DNA sequences within the sample encode an identical CDR3. The rearrangement links TRBV20-1 to TRBJ2-5, with no clear D. CDR1 and CDR2 from the germline V gene are DFQATT and SNEGSKA (reference sequence). This CDR3 is built from 11 residues. V was pared by 0 bases and J by 5 bases, with 4 bases between. The CDR3 DNA reads TGCAGTGCTAGAGAGCGGGAGACCCAGTACTTC. Its protein product is CSARERETQYF.

This clone was counted between two and nine times. V gene TRBV19 combines with J gene TRBJ1-1; D perhaps matches TRBD1 (5 bases). V was pared by 7 bases and J by 4 bases, with 13 bases between. CDR1 LNHDA and CDR2 SQIVND come from the germline V gene (reference sequence). CDR3 length equals 13 residues. The CDR3 sequence is CASNWGGTTEAFF. CDR3 nucleotides: TGTGCCAGTAATTGGGGGGGTACCACTGAAGCTTTCTTT.

The chain uses TRBV30 and TRBJ1-1, with D perhaps matching TRBD1 (5 bases). The V end lost 1 base, the J end lost 4 bases, and 13 bases lay between the germline ends. The germline gives CDR1 GTSNPN, CDR2 SVGIG (reference sequence). The CDR3 covers 14 residues. CDR3 sequence reads: CAWSEGSWTTEAFF. In DNA form, the CDR3 reads TGTGCCTGGAGTGAGGGGTCCTGGACCACTGAAGCTTTCTTT.

This chain uses TRBV11-2 with TRBJ2-3; 11 positions match TRBD1. CDR1 is SGHAT and CDR2 is FQNNGV in the germline V gene. The CDR3 runs 16 residues. V lost 5 bases to trimming and J lost 3 bases; unmatched junction nucleotides: 7. Written as DNA, the CDR3 is TGTGCCAGCAGCGTTTGGACAGGGGGCGATACAGATACGCAGTATTTT. Its translation is CASSVWTGGDTDTQYF.

The gene calls are TRBV3-1 (or the pseudogene TRBV3-2) and TRBJ2-2; D is unresolved. V lost 1 base and J lost 5, with 5 bases in between. The CDR3 loop spans 13 amino acids. Germline CDR1 and CDR2: LGHDT and YNNKEL (reference sequence). CDR3 residues: CASSQAQTGELFF. The CDR3 DNA sequence: TGTGCCAGCAGCCAAGCCCAGACCGGGGAGCTGTTTTTT.

This sequence joins TRBV2 and TRBJ2-7, with D maybe TRBD2 (7 bases). Germline V gene sequence: CDR1 SNHLY, CDR2 FYNNEI. The CDR3 is made up of 13 amino acids. Between the trimmed V and J ends, which lost 5 bases and 2 bases, there was a span of 10 bases. Here the CDR3 reads CASSRGGAYEQYF. Here the CDR3 DNA reads TGTGCCAGCAGTAGGGGGGGGGCCTACGAGCAGTACTTC.

The rearrangement uses TRBV28 and TRBJ1-3; D unclear. The CDR3 length is 16 residues. From germline, CDR1 is MDHEN and CDR2 SYDVKM. Trimming took off 4 bases at V and 0 bases at J, with 13 bases between the two ends. In DNA, the CDR3 is TGTGCCAGCAGTTCGGGAGGGCTTAACTCTGGAAACACCATATATTTT. Translation gives CASSSGGLNSGNTIYF.